This TCR beta chain was recovered during a study of blood T cell repertoires in COVID-19. Across the whole study: From T cells, B-cell-depleted T cells, or PBMCs came the material, which was cDNA or gDNA.

Per the authors' pipeline: Amplification from reference gene primers served as the basis for estimated nucleated cell counts. The repertoire was sequenced with immunoSEQ multiplex PCR; TCRdb's copy has only in-frame clones and lacks some. V and J calls and clone size come straight from that table; D and trimming were deduced from the DNA. The sample includes about 170,000 clones, under 85% of them seen just once. CDR3 length: 15 residues. From germline, CDR1 is MNHEY and CDR2 SMNVEV (reference sequence). V lost 0 bases and J 5 bases, leaving 10 bases between the germline ends. The V call is TRBV27, the J call TRBJ2-2, with a tentative D call TRBD2 (5 bases). This TCR came from a man aged 55 to 69 who had recovered from COVID-19. Sequencing was done on a sample of peripheral blood. Here the CDR3 DNA reads TGTGCCAGCAGTTTATCGAGGGTAGGGACCGGGGAGCTGTTTTTT. Translating it yields CASSLSRVGTGELFF.